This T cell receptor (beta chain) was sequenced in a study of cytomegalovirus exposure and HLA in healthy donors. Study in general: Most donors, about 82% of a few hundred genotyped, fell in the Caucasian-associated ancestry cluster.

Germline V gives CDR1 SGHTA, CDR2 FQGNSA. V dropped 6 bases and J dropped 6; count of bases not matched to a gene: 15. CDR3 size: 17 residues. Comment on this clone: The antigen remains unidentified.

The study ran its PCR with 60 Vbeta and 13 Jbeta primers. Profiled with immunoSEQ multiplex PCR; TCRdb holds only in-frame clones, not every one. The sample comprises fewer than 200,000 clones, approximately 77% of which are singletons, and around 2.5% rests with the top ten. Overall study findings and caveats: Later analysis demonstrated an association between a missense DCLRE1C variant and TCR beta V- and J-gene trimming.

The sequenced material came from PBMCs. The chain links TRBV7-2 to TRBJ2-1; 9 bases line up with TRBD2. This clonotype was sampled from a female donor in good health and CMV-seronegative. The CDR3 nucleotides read TGTGCCAGCAGTTGGCCTCCGACTAGCGGTGAGGGCAATGAGCAGTTCTTC. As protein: CASSWPPTSGEGNEQFF.